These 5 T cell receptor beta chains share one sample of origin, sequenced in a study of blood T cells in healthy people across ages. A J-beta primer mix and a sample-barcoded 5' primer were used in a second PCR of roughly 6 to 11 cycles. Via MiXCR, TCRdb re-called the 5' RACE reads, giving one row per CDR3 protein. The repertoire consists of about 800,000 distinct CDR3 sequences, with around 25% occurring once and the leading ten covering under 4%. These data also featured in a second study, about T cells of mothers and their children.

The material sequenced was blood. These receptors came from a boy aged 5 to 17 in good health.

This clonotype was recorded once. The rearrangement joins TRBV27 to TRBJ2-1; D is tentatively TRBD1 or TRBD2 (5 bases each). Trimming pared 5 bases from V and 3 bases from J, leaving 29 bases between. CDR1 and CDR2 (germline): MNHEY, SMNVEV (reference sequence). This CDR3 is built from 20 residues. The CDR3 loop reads CASSPGTMTTSDLHYNEQFF. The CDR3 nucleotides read TGTGCCAGCAGTCCAGGGACGATGACTACGTCCGACCTACACTACAATGAGCAGTTCTTC.

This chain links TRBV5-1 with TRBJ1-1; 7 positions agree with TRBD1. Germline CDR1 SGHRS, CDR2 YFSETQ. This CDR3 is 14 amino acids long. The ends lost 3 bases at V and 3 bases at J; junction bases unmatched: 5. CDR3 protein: CASSWAQGDTEAFF. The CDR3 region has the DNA TGCGCCAGCAGCTGGGCCCAGGGGGACACTGAAGCTTTCTTT.

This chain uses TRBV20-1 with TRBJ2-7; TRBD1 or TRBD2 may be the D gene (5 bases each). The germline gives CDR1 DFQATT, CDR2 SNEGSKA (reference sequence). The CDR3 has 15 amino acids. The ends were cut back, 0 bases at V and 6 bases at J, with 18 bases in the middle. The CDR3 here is CSARDVRGPLPEQYF. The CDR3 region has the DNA TGCAGTGCTAGAGATGTGAGGGGACCTCTCCCCGAGCAGTACTTC.

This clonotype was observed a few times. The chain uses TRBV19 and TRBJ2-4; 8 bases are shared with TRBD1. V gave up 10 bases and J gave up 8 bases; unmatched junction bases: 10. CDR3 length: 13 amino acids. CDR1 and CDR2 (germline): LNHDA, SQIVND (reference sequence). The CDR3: CATSDREWDIQYF. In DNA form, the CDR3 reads TGTGCCACCTCGGACAGGGAGTGGGACATTCAGTACTTC.

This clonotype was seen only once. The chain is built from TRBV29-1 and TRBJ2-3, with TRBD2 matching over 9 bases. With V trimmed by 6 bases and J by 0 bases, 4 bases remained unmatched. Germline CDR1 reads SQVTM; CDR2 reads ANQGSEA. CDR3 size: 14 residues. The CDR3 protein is CSVASGESTDTQYF. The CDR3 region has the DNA TGCAGCGTAGCTAGCGGGGAGAGCACAGATACGCAGTATTTT.